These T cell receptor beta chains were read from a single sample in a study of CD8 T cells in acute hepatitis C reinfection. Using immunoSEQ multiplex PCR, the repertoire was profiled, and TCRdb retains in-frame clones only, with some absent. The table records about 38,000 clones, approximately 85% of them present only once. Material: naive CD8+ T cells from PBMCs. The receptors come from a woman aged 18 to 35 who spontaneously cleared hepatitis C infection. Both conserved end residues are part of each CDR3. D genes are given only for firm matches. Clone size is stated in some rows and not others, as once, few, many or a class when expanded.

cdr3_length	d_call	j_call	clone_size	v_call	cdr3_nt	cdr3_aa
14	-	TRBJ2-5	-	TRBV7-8	TGTGCCAGCAGCTCCGTGCTAGAACAAGAGACCCAGTACTTC	CASSSVLEQETQYF
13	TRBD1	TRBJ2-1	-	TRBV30	TGTGCCTGGGAGGGACAGCTTTACAATGAGCAGTTCTTC	CAWEGQLYNEQFF
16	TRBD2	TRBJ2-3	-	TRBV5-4	TGTGCCAGCAGCTTGGATAGCGGGAGTCCCCCAGATACGCAGTATTTT	CASSLDSGSPPDTQYF
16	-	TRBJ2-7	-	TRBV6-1	TGTGCCAGCAGTGATACGCATTGGGGGGCTGGAGACGAGCAGTACTTC	CASSDTHWGAGDEQYF
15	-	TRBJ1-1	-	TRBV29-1	TGCAGCGCAAACAGGGAGCTTATGGCGAACACTGAAGCTTTCTTT	CSANRELMANTEAFF
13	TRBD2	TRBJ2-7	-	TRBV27	TGTGCCAGCAGTTTAAGCGGGATGAACGAGCAGTACTTC	CASSLSGMNEQYF
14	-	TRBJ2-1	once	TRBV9	TGTGCCAGCAGCGGCGGCCTTGGATACAATGAGCAGTTCTTC	CASSGGLGYNEQFF
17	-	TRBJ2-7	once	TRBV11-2	TGTGCCAGCAGCTTCCTTTCTGGGTCGGGTTTGGCCTACGAGCAGTACTTC	CASSFLSGSGLAYEQYF
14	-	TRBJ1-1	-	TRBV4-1	TGCGCCAGCAGCGGACAGAGCATGAACACTGAAGCTTTCTTT	CASSGQSMNTEAFF
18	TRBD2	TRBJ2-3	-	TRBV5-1	TGCGCCAGCAGCGCCCACGGGACTAGGTCCTCTAGCACAGATACGCAGTATTTT	CASSAHGTRSSSTDTQYF
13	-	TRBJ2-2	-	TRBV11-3	TGTGCCAGCAGCTCAAGGGGTACCGGGGAGCTGTTTTTT	CASSSRGTGELFF
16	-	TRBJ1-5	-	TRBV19	TGTGCCAGTAGTATTAGGGGGAAAGGGAGCAATCAGCCCCAGCATTTT	CASSIRGKGSNQPQHF
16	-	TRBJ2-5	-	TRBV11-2	TGTGCCAGCAGCTTAGATGTACCGCTCGACGACGAGACCCAGTACTTC	CASSLDVPLDDETQYF
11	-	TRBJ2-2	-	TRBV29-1	TGCAGCGCCGCAAGCACCGGGGAGCTGTTTTTT	CSAASTGELFF
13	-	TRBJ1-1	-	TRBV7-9	TGTGCCAGCAGCCGATTACAGTTCCCTGAAGCTTTCTTT	CASSRLQFPEAFF
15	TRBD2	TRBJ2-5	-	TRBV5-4	TGTGCCAGCAGCCGAGGGACTAGCGGGCAAGAGACCCAGTACTTC	CASSRGTSGQETQYF
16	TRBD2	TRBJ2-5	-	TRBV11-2	TGTGCCAGCAGCTTAGATCTCGGGGGGAGCTTCGAGACCCAGTACTTC	CASSLDLGGSFETQYF
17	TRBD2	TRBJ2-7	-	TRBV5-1	TGCGCCAGCAGCTTGAAGGGGTGGACTAGCGGGAGGTACGAGCAGTACTTC	CASSLKGWTSGRYEQYF
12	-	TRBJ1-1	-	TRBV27	TGTGCCAGCACGGGACAGAACACTGAAGCTTTCTTT	CASTGQNTEAFF
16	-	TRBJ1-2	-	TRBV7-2	TGTGCCAGCAGCCCCCCGGGGAGGGGGGCATACTATGGCTACACCTTC	CASSPPGRGAYYGYTF
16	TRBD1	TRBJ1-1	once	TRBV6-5	TGTGCCAGCAGTTACTCTAAGGGACAGGCGAACACTGAAGCTTTCTTT	CASSYSKGQANTEAFF
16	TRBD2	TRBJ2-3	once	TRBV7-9	TGTGCCAGCAGCAGGACTAGCGGAGATCTGACAGATACGCAGTATTTT	CASSRTSGDLTDTQYF
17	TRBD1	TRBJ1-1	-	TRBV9	TGTGCCAGCAGCTCATCAAGAGGACAGAACAGGGGCACTGAAGCTTTCTTT	CASSSSRGQNRGTEAFF
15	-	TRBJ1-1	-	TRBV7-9	TGTGCCAGCAGCAAAGCCCAGGGGATGAACACTGAAGCTTTCTTT	CASSKAQGMNTEAFF
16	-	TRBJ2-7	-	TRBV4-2	TGTGCCAGCAGCCAAGATCTGTTGGGCAGTACCTACGAGCAGTACTTC	CASSQDLLGSTYEQYF
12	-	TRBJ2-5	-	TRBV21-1	TGTGCCAACTGGGGTTGTGCAGAGACCCAGTACTTC	CANWGCAETQYF
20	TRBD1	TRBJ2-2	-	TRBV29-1	TGCAGCGTTATGGGCCCATCGTCCACGGCGGGACAGGGTGTTGTCGGGGAGCTGTTTTTT	CSVMGPSSTAGQGVVGELFF
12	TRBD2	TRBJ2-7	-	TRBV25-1	TGTGCCAGTAGCGGGAGCTCCTACGAGCAGTACTTC	CASSGSSYEQYF
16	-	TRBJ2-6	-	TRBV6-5	TGTGCCAGCAGTTACTCTTACTTTGCTGGGGCCAACGTCCTGACTTTC	CASSYSYFAGANVLTF
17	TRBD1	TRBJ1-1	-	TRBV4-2	TGTGCCAGCAGCCAACCTGGGAACAGGGGATTCGACACTGAAGCTTTCTTT	CASSQPGNRGFDTEAFF
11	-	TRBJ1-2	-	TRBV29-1	TGCAGCGTTGATGGGCGATATGGCTACACCTTC	CSVDGRYGYTF
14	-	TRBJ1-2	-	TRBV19	TGTGCCAGTACATACAGGGAGGGCGCCTATGGCTACACCTTC	CASTYREGAYGYTF
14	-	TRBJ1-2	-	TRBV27	TGTGCCAGCAGTCCCCATTCGGGGGACTATGGCTACACCTTC	CASSPHSGDYGYTF
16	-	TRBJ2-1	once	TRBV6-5	TGTGCCAGCAGTTACGAGGTACCCAGCTCCTACAATGAGCAGTTCTTC	CASSYEVPSSYNEQFF
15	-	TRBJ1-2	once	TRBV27	TGTGCCAGCAGTTTAGACGGCAGCAGTCTCCATGGCTACACCTTC	CASSLDGSSLHGYTF
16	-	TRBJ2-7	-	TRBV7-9	TGTGCCAGCAGCTTAGCGTGGGGGGCTAACCCTAGGGAGCAGTACTTC	CASSLAWGANPREQYF
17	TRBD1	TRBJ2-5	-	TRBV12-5	TGTGCATCCTCCGAGGGACAGGGGGTCGTCCAAGGAGAGACCCAGTACTTC	CASSEGQGVVQGETQYF
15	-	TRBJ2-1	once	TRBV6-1	TGTGCCAGCAATGAGGAGAGACTAAAATACGATGAGCAGTTCTTC	CASNEERLKYDEQFF
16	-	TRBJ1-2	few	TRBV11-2	TGTGCCAGCAGCTTAGACACCACAGGGAACTCCTATGGCTACACCTTC	CASSLDTTGNSYGYTF
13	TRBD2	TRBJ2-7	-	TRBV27	TGTGCCAGCAAACTAGCGGGAAGCTACGAGCAGTACTTC	CASKLAGSYEQYF
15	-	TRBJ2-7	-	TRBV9	TGTGCCAGCAGCGTAGGGGTATCCGATCGCTACGAGCAGTACTTC	CASSVGVSDRYEQYF
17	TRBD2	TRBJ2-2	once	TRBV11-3	TGTGCCAGCAGCTCTCAGGGACTAGCGGGAGATACCGGGGAGCTGTTTTTT	CASSSQGLAGDTGELFF
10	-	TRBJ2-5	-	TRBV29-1	TGCAGCGTTGAGAAGGAGACCCAGTACTTC	CSVEKETQYF
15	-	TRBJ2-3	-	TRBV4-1	TGCGCCAGCAGCCAAGAGGTGGGAGGTGGAGATACGCAGTATTTT	CASSQEVGGGDTQYF
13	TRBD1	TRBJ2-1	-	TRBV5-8	TGTGCCAGCAGCTCCGGGACAGGCAATGAGCAGTTCTTC	CASSSGTGNEQFF
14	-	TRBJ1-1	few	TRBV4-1	TGCGCCAGCAGCCCAGGACAGACGAACACTGAAGCTTTCTTT	CASSPGQTNTEAFF
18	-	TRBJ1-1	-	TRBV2	TGTGCCACCCCCCTGGAGGGACATCGGTGGGTTATGAACACTGAAGCTTTCTTT	CATPLEGHRWVMNTEAFF
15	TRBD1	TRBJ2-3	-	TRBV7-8	TGTGCCAGCAGCTCCGACAGGGTGGCTCCAGATACGCAGTATTTT	CASSSDRVAPDTQYF
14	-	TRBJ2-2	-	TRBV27	TGTGCCAGCATAGGAGTATATGGGGCCGGGGAGCTGTTTTTT	CASIGVYGAGELFF
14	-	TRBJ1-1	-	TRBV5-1	TGCGCCAGCAGTATAGCGAGACAGTACACTGAAGCTTTCTTT	CASSIARQYTEAFF
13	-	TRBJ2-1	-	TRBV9	TGTGCCAGCAGCCCAAACAGTTACAATGAGCAGTTCTTC	CASSPNSYNEQFF
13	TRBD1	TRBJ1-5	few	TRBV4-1	TGCGCCAGCAGCCAGGACAGGGTTCAGCCCCAGCATTTT	CASSQDRVQPQHF
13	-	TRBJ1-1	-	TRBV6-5	TGTGCCAGCAGTTACCCTCCCTTCACTGAAGCTTTCTTT	CASSYPPFTEAFF
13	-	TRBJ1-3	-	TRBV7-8	TGTGCCAGCAGCCTTCGGCCGGAGAACACCATATATTTT	CASSLRPENTIYF
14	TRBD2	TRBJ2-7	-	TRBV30	TGTGCCTGGTCAGCGGGGACTAGACGCTACGAGCAGTACTTC	CAWSAGTRRYEQYF
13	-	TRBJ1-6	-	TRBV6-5	TGTGCCAGCAGTACCGGGACTAATTCACCCCTCCACTTT	CASSTGTNSPLHF
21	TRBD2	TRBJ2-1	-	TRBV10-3	TGTGCCATCAGTGAGCCTGAAGGTGACGTCGATCGGGAGGGCGGTCATAATGAGCAGTTCTTC	CAISEPEGDVDREGGHNEQFF
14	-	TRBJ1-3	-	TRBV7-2	TGTGCCAGCAGTTTTATGGGAGGTGGAAACACCATATATTTT	CASSFMGGGNTIYF
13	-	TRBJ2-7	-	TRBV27	TGTGCCAGCAGTTGGGGCGGCGTCTACGAGCAGTACTTC	CASSWGGVYEQYF
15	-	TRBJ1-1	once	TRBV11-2	TGTGCCAGCAGCCCACTACTGGGACGGGACACTGAAGCTTTCTTT	CASSPLLGRDTEAFF